A single sample is the source of the 17 T cell receptor beta chains below, sequenced in a study of T cells in Graves' hyperthyroidism and ophthalmopathy. The TCR beta CDR3 regions underwent amplification using RNA transcripts as the source. Carried out on the TCR CDR3, a first-round RT-PCR used the HTBI primer set. TCRdb called the multiplex PCR reads again in MiXCR, with one record for every CDR3 protein. Counted here are fewer than 700,000 distinct CDR3 sequences, roughly 17% occurring once; the ten biggest clones make up approximately 18%. The sequenced material came from blood. The source of these receptors is a woman younger than 35 with Graves' ophthalmopathy.

This clonotype was recorded many times. CDR3 residues: CASSDQGNTEAFF. The CDR3, as DNA: TGCGCCAGCAGTGATCAGGGTAACACTGAAGCTTTCTTT. The chain combines TRBV10-2 with TRBJ1-1; a weak D match, TRBD1 (5 bases). Germline values: CDR1 WSHSY, CDR2 SAAADI. This CDR3 spans 13 amino acids. V lost 3 bases to trimming and J lost 2 bases, with 7 bases between them.

This clonotype was recorded a few times. Germline is not matched at one junction end, which may reflect a read error. This chain links TRBV7-7 with TRBJ2-3, with 7 bases matching TRBD2. The CDR3 extends over 14 amino acids. Germline CDR1 SSHAT, CDR2 FNYEAQ (reference sequence). This CDR3 reads CASSSGGNTDTQYF. The CDR3 coding sequence is TGTGCTAGCAGCTCCGGGGGGAACACAGATACGCAGTATTTT.

This clonotype was seen more than once but under ten times. The chain has TRBV24-1 and TRBJ1-2; TRBD1 agrees at 9 bases. This CDR3 has 15 residues. Trimming removed 3 bases from V and 9 bases from J; junction bases left unmatched: 10. Germline V gives CDR1 KGHDR, CDR2 SFDVKD. CDR3 in amino acids: CATSDMTGGYLSYTF. Here the CDR3 DNA reads TGTGCCACCAGTGATATGACAGGGGGATACTTGAGCTACACCTTC.

There are many counts of this clonotype. The chain recombines TRBV11-1 with TRBJ2-5; 7 nucleotides agree with TRBD1. J was trimmed by 1 base and V by 4 bases; bases with no gene match: 3. CDR3 size: 14 residues. Germline values: CDR1 SGHAT, CDR2 FQDESV (reference sequence). CDR3 nucleotides: TGTGCCAGCAGCTCCCGGGACAGCCAAGAGACCCAGTACTTC. Translation gives CASSSRDSQETQYF.

This clonotype was counted many times. This chain links TRBV10-3 with TRBJ2-5; D is perhaps TRBD1 (7 bases). This CDR3 has 16 amino acids. Germline V gene sequence: CDR1 ENHRY, CDR2 SYGVKD. The germline V and J ends were trimmed by 3 bases and 3 bases, with 17 bases remaining between them. The CDR3 DNA sequence: TGTGCCATCAGTGACGGAGGGGGCGCCTCCAAAGAGACCCAGTACTTC. It translates to CAISDGGGASKETQYF.

Ten or more counts support this clonotype. The chain carries TRBV10-3 and TRBJ1-5, with D maybe TRBD1 (6 bases). V shed 6 bases and J shed 5 bases, with 11 bases lying between them. From germline, CDR1 is ENHRY and CDR2 SYGVKD. The CDR3 extends over 13 amino acids. Here the CDR3 reads CAISGQSHQPQHF. In nucleotides, the CDR3 is TGTGCCATCAGCGGACAGAGCCATCAGCCCCAGCATTTT.

V is TRBV28 and J is TRBJ1-4; TRBD1 aligns across 7 bases. V was clipped by 5 bases and J by 4 bases; unmatched bases: 4. Germline V CDR1 and CDR2: MDHEN, SYDVKM. CDR3 size: 14 residues. This CDR3 is CASSPGTDNEKLFF. In nucleotides, the CDR3 is TGTGCCAGCAGTCCAGGGACAGATAATGAAAAACTGTTTTTT.

With respect to this clonotype: One end of the junction fails to match germline, which may point to a read error. The chain combines TRBV7-3 with TRBJ2-2; 10 positions agree with TRBD2. Per the germline V gene, CDR1 is SGHTA and CDR2 is FQGTGA. The CDR3 spans 16 residues. CDR3 sequence reads: CASSLVAGGGTGELFF. CDR3 nucleotides: TGTGCTAGCAGCCTTGTAGCGGGGGGTGGTACCGGGGAGCTGTTTTTT.

In this sample, this clonotype turned up many times. J is TRBJ1-1 and V is TRBV20-1; D is unclear. Germline-derived CDR1 and CDR2 are DFQATT and SNEGSKA (reference sequence). Trimming removed 6 bases at V and 1 base at J, with 12 bases between. CDR3 length equals 13 residues. This CDR3 is CSALGGRNTEAFF. CDR3 nucleotide sequence: TGCAGTGCCCTAGGTGGTAGGAACACTGAAGCTTTCTTT.

This chain connects TRBV2 to TRBJ2-7; 7 bases agree with TRBD1. This CDR3 is 19 amino acids long. The germline CDR1 and CDR2 sequences are SNHLY and FYNNEI. Trimming took 5 bases from V and 0 from J; bases not matched to a gene: 19. The CDR3 region is CASSRSLLTGRLSSYEQYF. CDR3 DNA sequence: TGTGCCAGCAGTCGCTCCCTCTTGACAGGGCGACTAAGCTCCTACGAGCAGTACTTC.

The chain employs TRBV3-1 and TRBJ2-6; D is possibly TRBD1 (5 bases). The V gene lost 4 bases and the J gene lost 2 bases, with 15 bases spanning the gap. The CDR3 has 17 residues. CDR1 and CDR2 (germline): LGHDT, YNNKEL (reference sequence). The CDR3, as DNA: TGTGCCAGCAGCCCCTTGACAGTTACGGCTGGGGCCAACGTCCTGACTTTC. Translating gives CASSPLTVTAGANVLTF.

This clonotype has at least ten counts. J is TRBJ1-2 and V is TRBV11-2; D is perhaps TRBD1 (5 bases). In germline, CDR1 is SGHAT, CDR2 FQNNGV. V lost 2 bases and J lost 3, with 10 bases in between. The CDR3 is 14 residues long. CDR3 in DNA: TGTGCCAGCAGCTTAAGTCGGGGGTACTATGGCTACACCTTC. Its translation: CASSLSRGYYGYTF.

This clonotype turned up a few times. This rearrangement joins TRBV5-4 to TRBJ2-1, with D maybe TRBD2 (6 bases). V was trimmed by 3 bases and J by 9 bases, leaving 10 bases between them. CDR3 size: 12 residues. CDR1 is SGHNT and CDR2 is YYREEE in the germline V gene (reference sequence). In DNA form, the CDR3 reads TGTGCCAGCAGCTCGGGACTCTCTGAGCAGTTCTTC. It translates to CASSSGLSEQFF.

This clonotype was counted a few times. This chain joins TRBV6-1 and TRBJ2-2, with D uncertain. This CDR3 has 14 amino acids. Germline-derived CDR1 and CDR2 are MNHNS and SASEGT. The V gene lost 3 bases and the J gene lost 5 bases, with 10 bases spanning the gap. The CDR3 DNA follows: TGTGCCAGCAGTGAGCCATACATTACCGGGGAGCTGTTTTTT. Translating gives CASSEPYITGELFF.

This clonotype showed up many times. The chain is built from TRBV7-2 and TRBJ2-2, with 10 positions matching TRBD2. Losses at the gene ends were 7 bases for V and 4 bases for J; bases not matched to a gene: 6. The CDR3 sequence is 15 residues long. In germline, CDR1 is SGHTA, CDR2 FQGNSA. CDR3 nucleotide sequence: TGTGCCAGCAAAGCGGGGGGGCGTAGCACCGGGGAGCTGTTTTTT. This encodes CASKAGGRSTGELFF.

This clonotype appeared a few times. V gene TRBV7-8 combines with J gene TRBJ2-2, with 9 bases that match TRBD2. V was pared by 3 bases and J by 5 bases, with 16 bases of the junction left unmatched. This CDR3 is built from 19 residues. Germline V gene data show CDR1 as SGHVS and CDR2 as FQNEAQ. The CDR3 region has the DNA TGTGCCAGCAGCTTTATCCGCCTAGGTAGCGGGAGAAGGACCGGGGAGCTGTTTTTT. Amino acid sequence: CASSFIRLGSGRRTGELFF.

This clonotype was observed many times. The rearrangement links TRBV3-1 to TRBJ2-7; D is possibly TRBD2 (6 bases). This CDR3 is 17 amino acids long. Germline CDR1 reads LGHDT; CDR2 reads YNNKEL (reference sequence). Trimming stripped 0 bases from V and 5 bases from J, with 20 bases between. The chain's CDR3 is CASSQDLPGVGWDEQYF. The CDR3 nucleotides are TGTGCCAGCAGCCAAGATCTCCCGGGAGTGGGGTGGGACGAGCAGTACTTC.